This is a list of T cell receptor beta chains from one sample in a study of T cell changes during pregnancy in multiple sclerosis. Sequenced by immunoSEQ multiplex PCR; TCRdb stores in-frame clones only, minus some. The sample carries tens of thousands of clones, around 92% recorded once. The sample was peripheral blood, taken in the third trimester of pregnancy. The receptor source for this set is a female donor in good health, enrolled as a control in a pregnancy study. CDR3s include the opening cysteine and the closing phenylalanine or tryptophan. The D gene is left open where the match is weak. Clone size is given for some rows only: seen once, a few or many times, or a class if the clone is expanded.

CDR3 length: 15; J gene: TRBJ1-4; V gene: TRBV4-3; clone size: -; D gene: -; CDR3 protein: CASSQDSWINEKLFF; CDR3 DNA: TGCGCCAGCAGCCAAGATAGCTGGATTAATGAAAAACTGTTTTTT
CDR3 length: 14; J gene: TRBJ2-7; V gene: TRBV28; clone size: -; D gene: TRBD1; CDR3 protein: CASSQGQGAGEQYF; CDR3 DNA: TGTGCCAGCAGCCAGGGACAGGGGGCGGGCGAGCAGTACTTC
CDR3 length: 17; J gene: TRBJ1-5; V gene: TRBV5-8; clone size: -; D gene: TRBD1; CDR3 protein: CASSFRLDRPVDQPQHF; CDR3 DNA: TGTGCCAGCAGCTTTAGGTTGGACAGGCCTGTGGATCAGCCCCAGCATTTT
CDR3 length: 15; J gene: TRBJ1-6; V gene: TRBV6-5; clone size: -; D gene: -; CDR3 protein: CASSPLSLRGSPLHF; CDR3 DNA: TGTGCCAGCAGCCCCCTGTCCCTTAGGGGTTCACCCCTCCACTTT
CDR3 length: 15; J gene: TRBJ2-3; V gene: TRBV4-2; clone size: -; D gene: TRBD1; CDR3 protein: CASSRAATGADTQYF; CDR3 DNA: TGTGCCAGCAGCCGGGCCGCGACAGGGGCAGATACGCAGTATTTT
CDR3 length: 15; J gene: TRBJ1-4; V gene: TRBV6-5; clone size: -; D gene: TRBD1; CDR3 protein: CASSYSTGALVELFF; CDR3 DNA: TGTGCCAGCAGTTATTCGACAGGGGCACTGGTGGAACTGTTTTTT
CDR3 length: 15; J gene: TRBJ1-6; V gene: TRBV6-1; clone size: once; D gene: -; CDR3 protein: CASSGRARGNSPLHF; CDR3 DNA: TGTGCCAGCAGTGGCAGGGCGCGGGGTAATTCACCCCTCCACTTT
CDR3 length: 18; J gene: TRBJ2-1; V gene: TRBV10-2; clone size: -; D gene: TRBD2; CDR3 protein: CASIAWTSGTSSYNEQFF; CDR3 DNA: TGCGCCAGCATTGCGTGGACTAGCGGGACGAGCTCCTACAATGAGCAGTTCTTC
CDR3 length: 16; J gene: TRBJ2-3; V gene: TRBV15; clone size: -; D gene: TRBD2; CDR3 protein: CATSGKMGGGADTQYF; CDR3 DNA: TGTGCCACCAGCGGAAAAATGGGGGGGGGTGCAGATACGCAGTATTTT
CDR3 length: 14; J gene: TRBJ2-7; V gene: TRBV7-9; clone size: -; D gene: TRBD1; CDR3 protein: CASSSGQGFTEQYF; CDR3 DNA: TGTGCCAGCAGCTCGGGACAGGGGTTCACCGAGCAGTACTTC
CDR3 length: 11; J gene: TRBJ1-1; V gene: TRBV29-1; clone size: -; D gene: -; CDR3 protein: CSSREGAEAFF; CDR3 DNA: TGCAGCTCGCGTGAGGGGGCTGAAGCTTTCTTT
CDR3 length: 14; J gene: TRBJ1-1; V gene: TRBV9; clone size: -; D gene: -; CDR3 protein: CASTLGAGNTEAFF; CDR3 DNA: TGTGCCAGCACCCTAGGGGCAGGGAACACTGAAGCTTTCTTT
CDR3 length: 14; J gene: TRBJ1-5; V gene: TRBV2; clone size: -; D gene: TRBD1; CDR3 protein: CASSATGKNQPQHF; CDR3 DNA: TGTGCCAGCAGCGCGACAGGGAAGAATCAGCCCCAGCATTTT
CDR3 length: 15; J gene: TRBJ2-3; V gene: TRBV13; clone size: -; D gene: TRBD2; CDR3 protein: CASSPPRRGRDTQYF; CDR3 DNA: TGTGCCAGCAGCCCCCCCAGGCGGGGGAGGGATACGCAGTATTTT
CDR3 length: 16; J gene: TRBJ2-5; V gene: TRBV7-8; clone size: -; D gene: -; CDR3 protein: CASSLERSPRQQTQYF; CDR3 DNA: TGTGCCAGCAGCTTAGAGCGGAGCCCCAGACAACAGACCCAGTACTTC
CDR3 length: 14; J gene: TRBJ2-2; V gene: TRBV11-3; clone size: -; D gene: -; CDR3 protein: CASSFRGTTGELFF; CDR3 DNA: TGTGCCAGCAGCTTCCGGGGAACAACCGGGGAGCTGTTTTTT
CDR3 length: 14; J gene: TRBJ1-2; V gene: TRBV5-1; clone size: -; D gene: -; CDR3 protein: CASSARGGNYGYTF; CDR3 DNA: TGCGCCAGCAGCGCCCGCGGGGGAAACTATGGCTACACCTTC
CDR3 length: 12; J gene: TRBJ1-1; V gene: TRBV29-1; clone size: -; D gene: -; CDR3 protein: CSAGGGHTEAFF; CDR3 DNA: TGCAGCGCTGGCGGAGGGCACACTGAAGCTTTCTTT
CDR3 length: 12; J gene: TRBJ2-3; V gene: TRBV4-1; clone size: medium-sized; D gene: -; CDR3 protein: CASSPNQDTQYF; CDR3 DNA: TGCGCCAGCAGCCCGAACCAGGATACGCAGTATTTT
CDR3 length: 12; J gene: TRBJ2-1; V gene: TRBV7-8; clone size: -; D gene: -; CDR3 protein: CASSRGAYEQFF; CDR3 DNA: TGTGCCAGCAGCCGCGGTGCATATGAGCAGTTCTTC
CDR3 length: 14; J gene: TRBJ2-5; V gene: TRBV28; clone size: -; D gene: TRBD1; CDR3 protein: CASRSGQGGETQYF; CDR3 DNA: TGTGCCAGCAGGTCGGGACAGGGGGGGGAGACCCAGTACTTC
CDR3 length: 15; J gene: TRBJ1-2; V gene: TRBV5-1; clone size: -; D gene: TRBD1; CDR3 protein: CASSLATGTGEGYTF; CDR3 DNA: TGCGCCAGCAGCTTGGCCACCGGGACAGGGGAAGGCTACACCTTC
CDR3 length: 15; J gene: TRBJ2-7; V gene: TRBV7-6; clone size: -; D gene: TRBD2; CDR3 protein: CASSLALGLGDEQYF; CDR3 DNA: TGTGCCAGCAGCTTAGCGCTGGGACTAGGCGACGAGCAGTACTTC
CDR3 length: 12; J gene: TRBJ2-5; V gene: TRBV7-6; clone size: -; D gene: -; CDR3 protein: CASSQARETQYF; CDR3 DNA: TGTGCCAGCAGCCAGGCCAGGGAGACCCAGTACTTC
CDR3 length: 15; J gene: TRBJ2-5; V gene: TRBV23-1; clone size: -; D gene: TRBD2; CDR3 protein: CASSQLGLGDETQYF; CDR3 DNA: TGCGCCAGCAGTCAATTGGGACTAGGGGATGAGACCCAGTACTTC
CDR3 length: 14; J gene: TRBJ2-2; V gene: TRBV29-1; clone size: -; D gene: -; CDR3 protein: CSVTPDRNTGELFF; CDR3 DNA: TGCAGCGTTACACCGGACAGGAACACCGGGGAGCTGTTTTTT
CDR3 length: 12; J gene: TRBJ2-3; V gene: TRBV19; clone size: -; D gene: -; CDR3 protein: CASRDFLDTQYF; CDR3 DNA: TGTGCCAGTCGGGACTTCCTAGATACGCAGTATTTT
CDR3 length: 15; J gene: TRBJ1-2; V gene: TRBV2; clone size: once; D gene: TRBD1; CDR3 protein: CASSEALGQLYGYTF; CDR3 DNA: TGTGCCAGCAGTGAAGCTCTGGGACAGCTCTATGGCTACACCTTC
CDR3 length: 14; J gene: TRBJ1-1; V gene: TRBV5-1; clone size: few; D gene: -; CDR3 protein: CASSLLARDTEAFF; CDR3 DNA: TGCGCCAGCAGCTTGTTAGCCCGGGACACTGAAGCTTTCTTT
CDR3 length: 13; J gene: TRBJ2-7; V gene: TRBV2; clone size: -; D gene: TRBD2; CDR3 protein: CASRDSGTYEQYF; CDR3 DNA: TGTGCCAGCAGAGATAGCGGGACCTACGAGCAGTACTTC
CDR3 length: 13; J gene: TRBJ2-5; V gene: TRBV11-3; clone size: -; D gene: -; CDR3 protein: CASSPLRGETQYF; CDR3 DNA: TGTGCCAGCAGTCCATTGCGGGGCGAGACCCAGTACTTC
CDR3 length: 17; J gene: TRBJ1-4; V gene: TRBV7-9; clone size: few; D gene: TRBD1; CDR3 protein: CASSLFGTGVLNEKLFF; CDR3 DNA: TGTGCCAGCAGCTTATTCGGGACAGGGGTACTGAATGAAAAACTGTTTTTT
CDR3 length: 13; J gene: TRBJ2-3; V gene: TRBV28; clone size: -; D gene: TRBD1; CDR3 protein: CASTEQGADTQYF; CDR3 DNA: TGTGCCAGCACCGAACAGGGGGCAGATACGCAGTATTTT
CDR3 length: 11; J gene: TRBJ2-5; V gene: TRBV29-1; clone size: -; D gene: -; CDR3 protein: CSAGGSETQYF; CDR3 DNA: TGCAGCGCGGGGGGCTCAGAGACCCAGTACTTC
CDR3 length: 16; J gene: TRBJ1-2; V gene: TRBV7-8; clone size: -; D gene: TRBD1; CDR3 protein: CASSPSPGQIHYGYTF; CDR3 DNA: TGTGCCAGCAGCCCTTCACCGGGACAGATTCACTATGGCTACACCTTC
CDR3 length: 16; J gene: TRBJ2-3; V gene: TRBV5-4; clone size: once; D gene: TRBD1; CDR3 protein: CASSFARTGATDTQYF; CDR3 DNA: TGTGCCAGCAGCTTCGCTCGGACAGGGGCCACAGATACGCAGTATTTT
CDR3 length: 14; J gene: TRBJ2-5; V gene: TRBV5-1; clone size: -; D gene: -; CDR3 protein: CASSSWGGRETQYF; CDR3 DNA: TGCGCCAGCAGCTCCTGGGGGGGCCGGGAGACCCAGTACTTC
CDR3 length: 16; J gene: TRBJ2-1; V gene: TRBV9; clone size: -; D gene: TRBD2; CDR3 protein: CASSAILAGGDEEQFF; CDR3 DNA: TGTGCCAGCAGCGCGATACTAGCGGGGGGAGATGAGGAGCAGTTCTTC
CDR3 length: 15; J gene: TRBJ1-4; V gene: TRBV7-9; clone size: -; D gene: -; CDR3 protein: CASGPGSLHNEKLFF; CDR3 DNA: TGTGCCAGCGGACCCGGGAGCTTGCACAATGAAAAACTGTTTTTT
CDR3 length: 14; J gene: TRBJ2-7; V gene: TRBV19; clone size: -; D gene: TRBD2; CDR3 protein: CASSLAGGPYEQYF; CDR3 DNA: TGTGCCAGTAGTCTAGCGGGAGGACCCTACGAGCAGTACTTC
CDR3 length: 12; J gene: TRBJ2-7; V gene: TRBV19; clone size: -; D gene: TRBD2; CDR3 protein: CASSGRAYEQYF; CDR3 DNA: TGTGCCAGTAGCGGGAGGGCCTACGAGCAGTACTTC
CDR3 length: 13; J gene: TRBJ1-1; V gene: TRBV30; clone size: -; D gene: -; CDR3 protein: CAWSVSRDTEAFF; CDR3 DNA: TGTGCCTGGAGTGTATCAAGAGACACTGAAGCTTTCTTT
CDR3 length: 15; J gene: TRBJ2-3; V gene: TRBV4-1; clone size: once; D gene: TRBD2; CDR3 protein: CASSLTSGGTDTQYF; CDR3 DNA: TGCGCCAGCAGCCTGACTAGCGGGGGGACAGATACGCAGTATTTT
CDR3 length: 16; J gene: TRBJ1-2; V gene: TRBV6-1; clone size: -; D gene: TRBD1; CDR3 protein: CASSEDRDRAFYGYTF; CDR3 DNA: TGTGCCAGCAGTGAAGACAGGGACAGGGCCTTCTATGGCTACACCTTC
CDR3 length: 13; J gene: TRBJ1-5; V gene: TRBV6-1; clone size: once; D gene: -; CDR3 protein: CASRTDSDQPQHF; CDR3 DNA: TGTGCCAGCAGGACAGACAGTGATCAGCCCCAGCATTTT
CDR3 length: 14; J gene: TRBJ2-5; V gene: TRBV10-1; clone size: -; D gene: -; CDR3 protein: CASSERGYVETQYF; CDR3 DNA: TGCGCCAGCAGTGAAAGAGGTTATGTGGAGACCCAGTACTTC
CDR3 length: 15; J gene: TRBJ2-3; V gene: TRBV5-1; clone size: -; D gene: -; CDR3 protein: CASSQGGTPTDTQYF; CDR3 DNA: TGCGCCAGCTCCCAGGGTGGGACACCCACAGATACGCAGTATTTT
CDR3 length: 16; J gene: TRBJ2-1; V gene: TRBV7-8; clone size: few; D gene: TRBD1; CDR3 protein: CASSLGDRGSYNEQFF; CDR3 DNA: TGTGCCAGCAGCTTAGGGGACAGGGGCTCCTACAATGAGCAGTTCTTC
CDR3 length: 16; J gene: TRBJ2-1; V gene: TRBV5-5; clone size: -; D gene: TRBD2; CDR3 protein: CASSFTGTSYSDEQFF; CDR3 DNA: TGTGCCAGCAGCTTTACCGGGACTAGCTATTCGGATGAGCAGTTCTTC
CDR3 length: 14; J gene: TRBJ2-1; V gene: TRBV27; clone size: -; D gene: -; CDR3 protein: CASSWPGKKNEQFF; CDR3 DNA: TGTGCCAGCAGTTGGCCAGGCAAGAAGAATGAGCAGTTCTTC
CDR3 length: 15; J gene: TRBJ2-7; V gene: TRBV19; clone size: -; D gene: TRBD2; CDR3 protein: CASSIIEGTTYEQYF; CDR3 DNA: TGTGCCAGTAGTATCATCGAAGGGACTACCTACGAGCAGTACTTC